The present T cell receptor (beta chain) was sequenced within a study of cytomegalovirus exposure and HLA in healthy donors. Study outcomes and limitations: Diagnosis of cytomegalovirus status made by the classifier reportedly showed high specificity and sensitivity.

Only in-frame clones appear in the TCRdb table, and some are missing; sequencing was by immunoSEQ multiplex PCR. The repertoire includes fewer than 400,000 clones, more than 80% of them detected once, and under 0.85% sits in the top ten. Germline-derived CDR1 and CDR2 are LNHDA and SQIVND (reference sequence). Trimming took 0 bases from V and 7 from J, leaving 12 bases between them. The CDR3 length is 14 residues. The donors were part of the validation cohort of roughly 110 subjects. That cohort was separate from the first cohort, which comprised roughly 670 subjects. Turning to this clone: Its specificity is not known.

The TCR sequence derives from a woman younger than 35 in good health and CMV-seronegative. Source material: PBMCs. The chain is built from TRBV19 and TRBJ1-2; D might be TRBD1 (5 bases). CDR3 DNA sequence: TGTGCCAGTAGTATAGATTGGCAGGGCTCTGGCTACACCTTC. It translates to CASSIDWQGSGYTF.